The 31 T cell receptor beta chains reported below all come from one sample, sequenced in a study of blood T cell repertoires in COVID-19. Clones were read by immunoSEQ multiplex PCR, and TCRdb kept only the in-frame ones, dropping some. The data hold more than 300,000 clones, with 92% observed a single time. Sequenced material: PBMCs or T cells enriched from blood (not recorded which). Receptors originate from a woman in her twenties or thirties who had recovered from COVID-19.

The chain links TRBV2 to TRBJ2-2, with D possibly matching TRBD1 (6 bases). Germline lookup yields CDR1 SNHLY and CDR2 FYNNEI. Trimming stripped 0 bases from V and 4 bases from J, with 12 bases between. The CDR3 runs 16 residues. This CDR3 reads CASSEALSRGTGELFF. The CDR3 bases are TGTGCCAGCAGTGAAGCGCTTAGCAGGGGCACCGGGGAGCTGTTTTTT.

V is TRBV30 and J is TRBJ1-2, with unresolved D. This CDR3 region has 13 residues. Per germline, CDR1 GTSNPN and CDR2 SVGIG (reference sequence). V gave up 3 bases and J gave up 5 bases, with 13 bases separating them. The CDR3 sequence is CAWSQFTEYGYTF. CDR3 DNA sequence: TGTGCCTGGAGCCAATTTACAGAGTATGGCTACACCTTC.

V and J are TRBV3-1 (or the pseudogene TRBV3-2) and TRBJ2-5, with 7 bases identical to TRBD1. This CDR3 spans 16 amino acids. CDR1 and CDR2 from the germline V gene are LGHDT and YNNKEL (reference sequence). V lost 4 bases and J lost 4; bases outside the gene matches: 12. The CDR3 DNA follows: TGTGCCAGCAGCCTAACCCCCAGACAGGGTTCAGAGACCCAGTACTTC. This codes for CASSLTPRQGSETQYF.

The chain combines TRBV19 with TRBJ1-5; 7 bases map to TRBD1. The CDR3 has 14 residues. With 9 bases clipped from V and 0 bases from J, the junction kept 5 bases outside the gene matches. CDR1 and CDR2 from the germline V gene are LNHDA and SQIVND (reference sequence). CDR3 region: CASGRQGSNQPQHF. In DNA, the CDR3 is TGTGCCAGCGGTCGACAGGGTAGCAATCAGCCCCAGCATTTT.

The count of this clone is one. The chain is built from TRBV30 and TRBJ1-2; 7 nucleotides line up with TRBD1. The junction had 16 bases not matched to a gene; V was cut back by 4 bases and J by 5 bases. CDR1 and CDR2 from the germline V gene are GTSNPN and SVGIG (reference sequence). The CDR3 sequence is 16 residues long. The CDR3 DNA reads TGTGCCTGGAAAAGACAGGGCTCGAACTTTTTATATGGCTACACCTTC. Translating it yields CAWKRQGSNFLYGYTF.

The chain recombines TRBV6-1 with TRBJ1-1, with D perhaps TRBD1 (5 bases). Germline V gives CDR1 MNHNS, CDR2 SASEGT. CDR3 size: 15 residues. V shed 3 bases and J shed 3 bases, with 14 bases lying between them. CDR3: CASSDSGGGDTEAFF. The CDR3 bases are TGTGCCAGCAGTGATTCGGGAGGAGGGGACACTGAAGCTTTCTTT.

CDR3 sequence: CASSLSGGHLGLGMTDTQYF. CDR3 nucleotide sequence: TGCGCCAGCAGCTTGTCGGGGGGACACCTGGGGCTGGGGATGACAGATACGCAGTATTTT. The chain is built from TRBV5-1 and TRBJ2-3, with D possibly being TRBD2 (7 bases). Germline V CDR1 and CDR2: SGHRS, YFSETQ. The CDR3 is 20 residues long. V lost 1 base, J lost 3 bases, and 27 bases lay in between.

The chain carries TRBV5-6 and TRBJ1-2, with unresolved D. Germline V gene lookup returns CDR1 SGHDT and CDR2 YYEEEE. The V and J ends lost 0 bases and 0 bases respectively, with 6 bases between them. This CDR3 has 14 amino acids. The CDR3 DNA is TGTGCCAGCAGCTTGGGCCAGGCTAACTATGGCTACACCTTC. Residues: CASSLGQANYGYTF.

The rearrangement joins TRBV18 to TRBJ2-5; D is undetermined. V lost 4 bases and J 1 base, leaving 7 bases between the germline ends. CDR3 length: 13 amino acids. Germline CDR1 and CDR2: KGHSH and LQKENI. CDR3 sequence reads: CASSQLFQETQYF. The CDR3 nucleotides read TGTGCCAGCTCACAACTCTTCCAAGAGACCCAGTACTTC.

The J gene is TRBJ2-5, the V gene TRBV7-9, with 9 bases identical to TRBD2. This CDR3 has 17 residues. The J segment lost 4 bases and the V segment lost 1 base, leaving 10 bases of the junction unmatched. CDR1 and CDR2 (germline): SEHNR, FQNEAQ (reference sequence). CDR3 DNA: TGTGCCAGCAGCTTAGGTGCGGGGGGGCGCTTTCCAGAGACCCAGTACTTC. It codes for CASSLGAGGRFPETQYF. The entire variable domain, with the rest obtained from reference TRBV7-9 and TRBJ2-5, is as follows: DTGVSQNPRHKITKRGQNVTFRCDPISEHNRLYWYRQTLGQGPEFLTYFQNEAQLEKSRLLSDRFSAERPKGSFSTLEIQRTEQGDSAMYLCASSLGAGGRFPETQYFGPGTRLLVL.

The gene calls are TRBV9 and TRBJ1-6, with 8 bases fitting TRBD1. The trim removed 4 bases at V and 10 bases at J, leaving 13 bases unmatched. The germline gives CDR1 SGDLS, CDR2 YYNGEE. The CDR3 is 16 amino acids. DNA for the CDR3: TGTGCCAGCAGCAAACAGGGGGATAGTTTGAACTCACCCCTCCACTTT. Protein sequence: CASSKQGDSLNSPLHF.

The chain uses TRBV28 and TRBJ1-2, with D possibly being TRBD1 (5 bases). This CDR3 has 12 amino acids. V lost 3 bases and J lost 10, with 12 bases in between. Germline assignment: CDR1 MDHEN and CDR2 SYDVKM. The CDR3 here is CASSFQGADYTF. CDR3 nucleotides: TGTGCCAGCAGTTTTCAAGGGGCGGACTACACCTTC.

V is TRBV7-8 and J is TRBJ1-4; D is unresolved. Trimming removed 3 bases from V and 5 bases from J, with 7 bases in between. Germline values: CDR1 SGHVS, CDR2 FQNEAQ. The length of the CDR3 is 13 residues. For the CDR3, the DNA is TGTGCCAGCAGCTTGGGAGGAAATGAAAAACTGTTTTTT. It translates to CASSLGGNEKLFF.

J is TRBJ2-7 and V is TRBV2; 7 nucleotides agree with TRBD1. Germline CDR1 SNHLY, CDR2 FYNNEI. The CDR3 runs 13 residues. V lost 7 bases, J lost 4 bases, and 7 bases stayed unmatched. The CDR3 nucleotides are TGTGCCAGCAAGACCGGGACAGCTTACGAGCAGTACTTC. Its translation: CASKTGTAYEQYF.

CDR3 nucleotides: TGTGCCAGCGGGGGACAGGGGGCGTCGGCAGATACGCAGTATTTT. As protein: CASGGQGASADTQYF. This rearrangement joins TRBV6-5 to TRBJ2-3, with 12 nucleotides matching TRBD1. The germline V gene encodes CDR1 MNHEY and CDR2 SVGAGI. V shed 8 bases, J shed 4 bases, and the junction held 7 bases outside the gene matches. The CDR3 is 15 residues long.

The chain combines TRBV6-5 with TRBJ2-3; 9 bases align to TRBD2. CDR1 is MNHEY and CDR2 is SVGAGI in the germline V gene. Trimming removed 8 bases from V and 0 bases from J; junction bases left unmatched: 6. The CDR3 runs 15 residues. The CDR3 protein is CASGRLADSTDTQYF. For the CDR3, the DNA is TGTGCCAGCGGCCGACTAGCGGACAGCACAGATACGCAGTATTTT.

This clone showed up just once. The rearrangement links TRBV5-1 to TRBJ1-1, with no clear D. This CDR3 spans 13 amino acids. Germline V lookup: CDR1 SGHRS, CDR2 YFSETQ. Between the trimmed V and J ends, which lost 0 bases and 1 base, there was a span of 4 bases. Written as DNA, the CDR3 is TGCGCCAGCAGCTTGGACACGAACACTGAAGCTTTCTTT. Its protein is CASSLDTNTEAFF.

The J gene is TRBJ1-1, the V gene TRBV7-9, with 9 positions matching TRBD1. The CDR3 length is 13 residues. V shed 7 bases and J 7 bases; nucleotides not matched to a gene: 7. Germline loops: CDR1 SEHNR, CDR2 FQNEAQ (reference sequence). CDR3 sequence: CASNQQGALEAFF. In DNA, the CDR3 is TGTGCCAGCAACCAACAGGGGGCCCTTGAAGCTTTCTTT. The entire variable domain, with the rest obtained from reference TRBV7-9 and TRBJ1-1, is as follows: DTGVSQNPRHKITKRGQNVTFRCDPISEHNRLYWYRQTLGQGPEFLTYFQNEAQLEKSRLLSDRFSAERPKGSFSTLEIQRTEQGDSAMYLCASNQQGALEAFFGQGTRLTVV.

This sequence joins TRBV11-2 and TRBJ2-3; no reliable D call. The germline CDR1 and CDR2 sequences are SGHAT and FQNNGV. The ends were cut back, 1 base at V and 1 base at J, with 9 bases in the middle. This CDR3 is built from 15 residues. CDR3 sequence reads: CASSLGGLGTDTQYF. CDR3 sequence (DNA): TGTGCCAGCAGCTTAGGTGGCCTTGGCACAGATACGCAGTATTTT.

The genes are TRBV5-1 and TRBJ2-2, with D hard to call. The V and J ends lost 1 base and 6 bases respectively, with 4 bases between them. Germline V CDR1 and CDR2: SGHRS, YFSETQ. The CDR3 is 12 amino acids. The CDR3 DNA reads as TGCGCCAGCAGCTTGAGCGCCGGGGAGCTGTTTTTT. This encodes CASSLSAGELFF.

Remarks on this clone: The sample carries other DNA sequences with the same CDR3. This chain connects TRBV29-1 to TRBJ1-1; TRBD1 matches at 8 bases. The germline gives CDR1 SQVTM, CDR2 ANQGSEA. The V segment lost 5 bases and the J segment 2 bases; nucleotides outside the gene matches: 4. CDR3 length: 13 residues. The CDR3 sequence is CSVSTGGNTEAFF. The DNA for the CDR3 is TGCAGCGTTTCCACAGGGGGTAACACTGAAGCTTTCTTT.

J is TRBJ1-1 and V is TRBV18; a possible D gene is TRBD1 (5 bases). The CDR3 has 15 amino acids. Germline CDR1 is KGHSH and CDR2 is LQKENI. Trimming pared 1 base from V and 5 bases from J, leaving 14 bases between. The CDR3 DNA reads as TGTGCCAGCTCACCACGGCCCCGGGGGGGGACTGAAGCTTTCTTT. Its protein is CASSPRPRGGTEAFF.

This clone was counted a single time. The V gene is TRBV25-1, the J gene TRBJ1-2, with D possibly being TRBD1 (6 bases). CDR3 size: 14 residues. Germline V CDR1 and CDR2: MGHDK, SYGVNS. V was shortened by 5 bases and J by 7 bases, with 17 bases between the two germline ends. The CDR3 DNA sequence: TGTGCCAGCAGTTACCGGGACAAAAATTTTGGCTACACCTTC. Translated: CASSYRDKNFGYTF.

This sequence joins TRBV2 and TRBJ2-7, with D maybe TRBD2 (5 bases). The germline gives CDR1 SNHLY, CDR2 FYNNEI. Trimming pared 7 bases from V and 7 bases from J, leaving 20 bases between. The CDR3 is 14 amino acids. CDR3 loop: CASKRAEITLEQYF. CDR3 coding DNA: TGTGCCAGCAAGAGGGCAGAGATTACGTTGGAGCAGTACTTC.

The chain links TRBV27 to TRBJ1-2; 12 bases are shared with TRBD1. V trimming: 6 bases; J trimming: 6 bases; junction bases outside the gene matches: 5. The CDR3 covers 14 residues. Germline CDR1 and CDR2: MNHEY and SMNVEV (reference sequence). CDR3 sequence reads: CASSPGQGADGYTF. DNA of the CDR3: TGTGCCAGCAGCCCGGGACAGGGGGCAGATGGCTACACCTTC.

This rearrangement joins TRBV7-2 to TRBJ1-2; 10 nucleotides agree with TRBD1. V lost 6 bases to trimming and J lost 1 base; unmatched junction nucleotides: 5. The CDR3 has 15 amino acids. Germline CDR1 reads SGHTA; CDR2 reads FQGNSA. The CDR3 region is CASRPTGGGNYGYTF. DNA for the CDR3: TGTGCCAGCAGGCCGACAGGGGGCGGTAACTATGGCTACACCTTC.

The chain is built from TRBV4-2 and TRBJ1-1, with D unclear. The germline gives CDR1 LGHNA, CDR2 YNFKEQ. V lost 5 bases and J lost 0, with 13 bases in between. This CDR3 is 15 amino acids long. In DNA, the CDR3 is TGTGCCAGCAGCTTTGAAGCGGGAATGAACACTGAAGCTTTCTTT. This gives the protein CASSFEAGMNTEAFF.

A remark on this clone: The junction does not match germline at one end; this may be a read error. The V call is TRBV19, the J call TRBJ2-1, with 9 bases fitting TRBD2. This CDR3 is built from 15 residues. Germline CDR1 is LNHDA and CDR2 is SQIVND (reference sequence). DNA of the CDR3: TGTGCCAGCAGTATTGGTAGCGGGAGTAGGGATGAGCAGTTCTTC. This gives the protein CASSIGSGSRDEQFF. Full variable domain (outside the CDR3, taken from reference TRBV19 and TRBJ2-1): DGGITQSPKYLFRKEGQNVTLSCEQNLNHDAMYWYRQDPGQGLRLIYYSQIVNDFQKGDIAEGYSVSREKKESFPLTVTSAQKNPTAFYLCASSIGSGSRDEQFFGPGTRLTVL.

This clone was picked up one time. A far larger clone is one base from this, pointing to a likely read error. The V gene is TRBV7-2, the J gene TRBJ2-7; 7 nucleotides agree with TRBD1. J gave up 4 bases and V 1 base, and 7 bases lay outside the gene matches. The CDR3 totals 15 residues. Germline V lookup: CDR1 SGHTA, CDR2 FQGNSA. For the CDR3, the DNA is TGTGCCAGCAGCTTAGGCTCGACAGGGAAATACGAGCAGTACTTC. This sequence encodes CASSLGSTGKYEQYF.

This clone was counted a single time. V is TRBV11-3 and J is TRBJ1-3; 7 bases line up with TRBD1. Germline assignment: CDR1 SGHNT and CDR2 YENEEA. J was trimmed by 0 bases and V by 5 bases; bases with no gene match: 7. The CDR3 covers 16 residues. DNA of the CDR3: TGTGCCAGCAGCGCTGGGGGACAGTTCTCTGGAAACACCATATATTTT. Its translation: CASSAGGQFSGNTIYF.

The chain is built from TRBV10-3 and TRBJ1-2; D gene ambiguous. V shed 3 bases and J shed 4 bases, with 9 bases lying between them. The CDR3 has 13 residues. The germline CDR1 and CDR2 sequences are ENHRY and SYGVKD. The CDR3 here is CAISEGGIYGYTF. The CDR3, as DNA: TGTGCCATCAGTGAAGGAGGGATCTATGGCTACACCTTC.